Following are 27 T cell receptor beta chains from one sample sequenced in a study of cytomegalovirus exposure and HLA in healthy donors. PCR primers comprised 60 Vbeta and 13 Jbeta primers. TCRdb's copy holds only in-frame clones and misses some; the assay was immunoSEQ multiplex PCR. Here the sample spans 120,000 to 150,000 clones, 75% to 80% being singletons. The source material was PBMCs. These receptors came from a male donor in good health and CMV-seronegative.

The chain couples TRBV4-2 to TRBJ1-3; D is undetermined. The CDR3 spans 15 residues. Germline CDR1 is LGHNA and CDR2 is YNFKEQ. The V end lost 0 bases, the J end lost 0 bases, and 6 bases lay between the germline ends. This CDR3 reads CASSQEDSSGNTIYF. CDR3 DNA: TGTGCCAGCAGCCAAGAGGACTCCTCTGGAAACACCATATATTTT.

This chain connects TRBV27 to TRBJ2-3, with 9 bases aligning to TRBD2. Germline loops: CDR1 MNHEY, CDR2 SMNVEV (reference sequence). The CDR3 is 17 residues long. The V segment lost 5 bases and the J segment 1 base; nucleotides outside the gene matches: 10. The CDR3 reads CASSPLDRLAGTDTQYF. DNA of the CDR3: TGTGCCAGCAGTCCCCTCGACAGACTAGCGGGCACAGATACGCAGTATTTT.

The chain links TRBV16 to TRBJ1-6, with 10 nucleotides matching TRBD1. Unmatched junction bases numbered 7, after V lost 5 bases and J lost 9 bases. CDR3 length: 15 residues. Looked up from germline, CDR1 is KGHSY and CDR2 is FQNENV. CDR3: CASSSQGTGVSPLHF. CDR3 DNA sequence: TGTGCCAGCAGCTCTCAAGGGACAGGGGTTTCACCCCTCCACTTT. Full variable domain (rest looked up from reference TRBV16 and TRBJ1-6): GEEVAQTPKHLVRGEGQKAKLYCAPIKGHSYVFWYQQVLKNEFKFLISFQNENVFDETGMPKERFSAKCLPNSPCSLEIQATKLEDSAVYFCASSSQGTGVSPLHFGNGTRLTVT.

This sequence joins TRBV19 and TRBJ2-1; possibly TRBD2 for D (6 bases). The CDR3 sequence is 15 residues long. Trimming stripped 2 bases from V and 2 bases from J, with 10 bases between. CDR1 and CDR2 (germline): LNHDA, SQIVND (reference sequence). CDR3: CASSIPGEPYNEQFF. CDR3 DNA sequence: TGTGCCAGTAGTATACCGGGGGAGCCCTACAATGAGCAGTTCTTC.

The V call is TRBV7-7, the J call TRBJ2-2, with TRBD2 matching over 7 bases. Germline CDR1 is SSHAT and CDR2 is FNYEAQ (reference sequence). The junction had 5 bases not matched to a gene; V was cut back by 1 base and J by 3 bases. The CDR3 extends over 16 amino acids. CDR3 in amino acids: CASSLVLADYTGELFF. The CDR3 nucleotides read TGTGCCAGCAGCTTAGTGCTAGCGGATTACACCGGGGAGCTGTTTTTT.

V is TRBV7-9 and J is TRBJ2-4; maybe TRBD1 (6 bases). V lost 1 base and J lost 7, with 23 bases in between. From germline, CDR1 is SEHNR and CDR2 FQNEAQ (reference sequence). The CDR3 is 18 residues long. The CDR3 coding sequence is TGTGCCAGCAGCTTAGTGGGCAGGGGAGAGGTTTATCGGAACATTCAGTACTTC. Protein sequence: CASSLVGRGEVYRNIQYF.

The rearrangement links TRBV19 to TRBJ1-5; no definite D call. The germline CDR1 and CDR2 sequences are LNHDA and SQIVND (reference sequence). This CDR3 is 12 amino acids long. Trimming removed 5 bases from V and 5 bases from J, with 7 bases in between. The CDR3 DNA follows: TGTGCCAGTAGTCCCTATCATCAGCCCCAGCATTTT. Its translation: CASSPYHQPQHF.

The chain couples TRBV5-3 to TRBJ1-2, with 8 bases fitting TRBD1. TRBV5-3 is reported as an ORF; its role is uncertain. The CDR3 runs 16 residues. V was clipped by 0 bases and J by 6 bases; unmatched bases: 10. In nucleotides, the CDR3 is TGTGCCAGAAGCTTGGACGCTTACACAGGGGGTAATGGCTACACCTTC. It is translated as CARSLDAYTGGNGYTF.

This clone has only a few counts. The rearrangement links TRBV7-9 to TRBJ1-4; 7 nucleotides line up with TRBD1. The junction had 3 bases not matched to a gene; V was cut back by 8 bases and J by 0 bases. The CDR3 runs to 14 residues. The germline CDR1 and CDR2 sequences are SEHNR and FQNEAQ (reference sequence). The CDR3 reads CASGTEATNEKLFF. Here the CDR3 DNA reads TGTGCCAGCGGGACAGAGGCAACTAATGAAAAACTGTTTTTT.

V gene TRBV18 combines with J gene TRBJ2-2, with a possible D match to TRBD1 (5 bases). The CDR3 is made up of 15 amino acids. V lost 6 bases, J lost 0 bases, and 11 bases lay in between. Germline V CDR1 and CDR2: KGHSH, LQKENI. The CDR3 sequence: CASSNQGTNTGELFF. CDR3 sequence (DNA): TGTGCCAGCTCTAACCAGGGCACGAACACCGGGGAGCTGTTTTTT.

The J gene is TRBJ2-2, the V gene TRBV27, with 9 bases fitting TRBD1. Germline V gene data show CDR1 as MNHEY and CDR2 as SMNVEV (reference sequence). The CDR3 length is 19 residues. Trimming took 2 bases from V and 2 from J; bases not matched to a gene: 12. CDR3 amino acids: CASSLRSGGQGYNTGELFF. CDR3 DNA sequence: TGTGCCAGCAGTTTAAGATCGGGGGGACAGGGATACAACACCGGGGAGCTGTTTTTT.

This chain joins TRBV5-4 and TRBJ1-1; D is ambiguous. Germline V gene data show CDR1 as SGHNT and CDR2 as YYREEE (reference sequence). The CDR3 runs 13 residues. V shed 4 bases and J shed 7 bases, with 14 bases lying between them. The DNA of the CDR3 is TGTGCCAGCAGCCTCCCCGGGAAGGGTGAAGCTTTCTTT. This translates into CASSLPGKGEAFF. Together with reference TRBV5-4 and TRBJ1-1, the CDR3 gives the full variable domain: ETGVTQSPTHLIKTRGQQVTLRCSSQSGHNTVSWYQQALGQGPQFIFQYYREEENGRGNFPPRFSGLQFPNYSSELNVNALELDDSALYLCASSLPGKGEAFFGQGTRLTVV.

The CDR3 is CASSLALRQGSTDTQYF. The CDR3 nucleotides are TGTGCCAGCAGCTTAGCGTTACGGCAGGGAAGCACAGATACGCAGTATTTT. The chain carries TRBV7-8 and TRBJ2-3; perhaps TRBD1 as D (5 bases). This CDR3 is built from 17 residues. In germline, CDR1 is SGHVS, CDR2 FQNEAQ. V was cut by 0 bases and J by 0 bases, with 13 bases left in between.

The chain is built from TRBV6-5 and TRBJ2-3, with 11 nucleotides matching TRBD2. This CDR3 contains 15 residues. Per germline, CDR1 MNHEY and CDR2 SVGAGI. The V gene end was trimmed by 6 bases and the J gene end by 4 bases; junction bases not matched to a gene: 6. The CDR3 DNA is TGTGCCAGCAGACGATCTAGCGGGAGGTCAGATACGCAGTATTTT. Its translation: CASRRSSGRSDTQYF.

In this sample, this clone turned up once. The chain carries TRBV18 and TRBJ1-4, with a possible D match to TRBD1 (6 bases). Trimming pared 4 bases from V and 3 bases from J, leaving 12 bases between. From germline, CDR1 is KGHSH and CDR2 LQKENI. The CDR3 consists of 15 residues. The CDR3, as DNA: TGTGCCAGCTCACAAACAGGGCTGGCTAATGAAAAACTGTTTTTT. This translates into CASSQTGLANEKLFF.

This chain joins TRBV7-7 and TRBJ2-5; the D gene is possibly TRBD2 (6 bases). The CDR3 contains 13 residues. CDR1 SSHAT and CDR2 FNYEAQ come from the germline V gene (reference sequence). Trimming cost V 1 base and J 5 bases, with 8 bases left between them. This CDR3 is CASSLDGGETQYF. The CDR3 bases are TGTGCCAGCAGCTTAGACGGGGGTGAGACCCAGTACTTC. Using reference TRBV7-7 and TRBJ2-5 for the parts outside the CDR3, the full variable domain is GAGVSQSPRYKVTKRGQDVTLRCDPISSHATLYWYQQALGQGPEFLTYFNYEAQPDKSGLPSDRFSAERPEGSISTLTIQRTEQRDSAMYRCASSLDGGETQYFGPGTRLLVL.

The chain is built from TRBV18 and TRBJ1-6; TRBD1 matches 7 bases. After removal of 10 bases from V and 7 bases from J, the junction contained 7 bases not matched to a gene. The CDR3 covers 13 residues. In germline, CDR1 is KGHSH, CDR2 LQKENI. Here the CDR3 DNA reads TGTGCCACCACCGACAGGGTCAATTCACCCCTCCACTTT. It specifies CATTDRVNSPLHF.

V usage is TRBV5-1 and J usage is TRBJ2-7, with D possibly being TRBD2 (6 bases). This CDR3 has 15 amino acids. V dropped 0 bases and J dropped 1 base, with 11 bases sitting between them. Germline CDR1 and CDR2: SGHRS and YFSETQ. The chain's CDR3 is CASSLGGGMSYEQYF. As DNA, the CDR3 is TGCGCCAGCAGCTTGGGTGGAGGGATGTCCTACGAGCAGTACTTC.

CDR3 in amino acids: CASSLAQYNEQFF. The CDR3 DNA is TGTGCCAGCAGCTTAGCGCAGTACAATGAGCAGTTCTTC. The chain uses TRBV7-7 and TRBJ2-1; D is unresolved. The length of the CDR3 is 13 residues. Germline V gives CDR1 SSHAT, CDR2 FNYEAQ (reference sequence). Trimming removed 0 bases at V and 4 bases at J, with 4 bases between.

The chain recombines TRBV2 with TRBJ2-5, with 10 positions matching TRBD1. TRBJ2-7 matches the DNA end more closely, so the J call is doubtful. The germline V gene encodes CDR1 SNHLY and CDR2 FYNNEI. The CDR3 is 14 amino acids. The CDR3 is CASSGQGAFYEQYF. The CDR3 nucleotides are TGTGCCAGCAGTGGACAGGGGGCCTTCTACGAGCAGTACTTC.

This clone turned up a few times. This chain joins TRBV11-3 and TRBJ2-3, with 15 nucleotides matching TRBD2. V dropped 5 bases and J dropped 8; count of bases not matched to a gene: 2. Per the germline V gene, CDR1 is SGHNT and CDR2 is YENEEA. This CDR3 region has 14 residues. The CDR3 nucleotides read TGTGCCAGCAGCGGACTAGCGGGAGGGGGTACGCAGTATTTT. Encoded protein: CASSGLAGGGTQYF.

This clone was seen only a few times. The V call is TRBV11-2, the J call TRBJ1-5; no definite D call. The CDR3 totals 15 residues. V was cut by 1 base and J by 4 bases, with 11 bases left in between. From germline, CDR1 is SGHAT and CDR2 FQNNGV. The CDR3 nucleotides read TGTGCCAGCAGCTTAGTGTGGCCAGGAAATCAGCCCCAGCATTTT. This codes for CASSLVWPGNQPQHF.

This sequence joins TRBV6-5 and TRBJ2-5; possibly TRBD1 for D (6 bases). CDR3 size: 15 residues. Looked up from germline, CDR1 is MNHEY and CDR2 is SVGAGI. Trimming cost V 6 bases and J 4 bases, with 18 bases left between them. This chain's CDR3 is CASRTRPGQTETQYF. Written as DNA, the CDR3 is TGTGCCAGCAGGACGAGACCCGGACAGACAGAGACCCAGTACTTC.

The V and J genes are TRBV11-2 and TRBJ2-1, with 11 nucleotides matching TRBD2. J gave up 5 bases and V 4 bases, and 7 bases lay outside the gene matches. This CDR3 contains 16 residues. CDR1 and CDR2 (germline): SGHAT, FQNNGV. CDR3 nucleotide sequence: TGTGCCAGCAGCTCCCGTTTAGCGGGGGGGCACAATGAGCAGTTCTTC. This gives the protein CASSSRLAGGHNEQFF.

This chain links TRBV29-1 with TRBJ2-6, with D perhaps TRBD2 (5 bases). CDR1 is SQVTM and CDR2 is ANQGSEA in the germline V gene. The CDR3 sequence is 14 residues long. V was cut by 4 bases and J by 4 bases, with 11 bases left in between. CDR3 bases: TGCAGCGTTGCCAGGACTGGGGGGGCCAACGTCCTGACTTTC. Encoded protein: CSVARTGGANVLTF.

The chain uses TRBV6-6 and TRBJ2-2, with no clear D. V dropped 6 bases and J dropped 1 base, with 12 bases sitting between them. The CDR3 is 15 residues long. Germline V lookup: CDR1 MNHNY, CDR2 SVGAGI (reference sequence). The CDR3 coding sequence is TGTGCCAGCAGCAAAATCCGAGGGAACACCGGGGAGCTGTTTTTT. It translates to CASSKIRGNTGELFF.

The CDR3 sequence: CASSVDLPGAGGDRSEQFF. The CDR3 DNA is TGTGCCAGCAGCGTAGATCTCCCGGGAGCGGGAGGCGACCGTAGTGAGCAGTTCTTC. This chain uses TRBV9 with TRBJ2-1; TRBD2 matches 9 bases. The CDR3 runs 19 residues. Trimming at V came to 0 bases and at J to 9 bases, leaving 19 bases not matched to a gene. From germline, CDR1 is SGDLS and CDR2 YYNGEE.